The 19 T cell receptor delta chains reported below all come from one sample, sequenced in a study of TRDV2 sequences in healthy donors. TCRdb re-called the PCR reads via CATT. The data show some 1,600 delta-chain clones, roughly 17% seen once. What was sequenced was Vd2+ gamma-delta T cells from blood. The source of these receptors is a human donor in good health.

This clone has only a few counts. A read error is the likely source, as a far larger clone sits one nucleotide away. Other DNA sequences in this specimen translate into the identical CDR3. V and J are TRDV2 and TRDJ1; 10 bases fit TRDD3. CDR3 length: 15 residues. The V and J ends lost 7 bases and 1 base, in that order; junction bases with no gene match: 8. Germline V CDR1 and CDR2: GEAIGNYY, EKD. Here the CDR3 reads CACDSLGDLTDKLIF. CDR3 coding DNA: TGTGCCTGCGACTCACTGGGGGATCTCACCGATAAACTCATCTTT.

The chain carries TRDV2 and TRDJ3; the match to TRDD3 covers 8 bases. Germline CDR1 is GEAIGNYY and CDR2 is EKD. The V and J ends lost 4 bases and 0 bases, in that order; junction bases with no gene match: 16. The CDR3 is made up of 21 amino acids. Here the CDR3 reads CACERLSLGDASSWDTRQMFF. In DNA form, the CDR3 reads TGTGCCTGTGAGCGGCTCTCCTTGGGGGATGCGAGCTCCTGGGACACCCGACAGATGTTTTTC.

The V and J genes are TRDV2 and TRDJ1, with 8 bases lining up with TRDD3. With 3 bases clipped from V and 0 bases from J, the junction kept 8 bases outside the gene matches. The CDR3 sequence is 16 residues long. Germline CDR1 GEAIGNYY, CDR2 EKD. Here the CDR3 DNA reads TGTGCCTGTGACCAAGCTGGGGGACCCTACACCGATAAACTCATCTTT. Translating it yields CACDQAGGPYTDKLIF.

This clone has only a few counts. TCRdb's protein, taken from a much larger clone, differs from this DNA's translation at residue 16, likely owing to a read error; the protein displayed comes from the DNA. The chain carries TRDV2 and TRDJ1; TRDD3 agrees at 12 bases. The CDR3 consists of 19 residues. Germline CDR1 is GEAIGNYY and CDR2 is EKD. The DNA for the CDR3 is TGTGCCTGTGACACCGTCGGTACTGGGGGATACCTAAACACCGATAGACTCATCTTT. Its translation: CACDTVGTGGYLNTDRLIF.

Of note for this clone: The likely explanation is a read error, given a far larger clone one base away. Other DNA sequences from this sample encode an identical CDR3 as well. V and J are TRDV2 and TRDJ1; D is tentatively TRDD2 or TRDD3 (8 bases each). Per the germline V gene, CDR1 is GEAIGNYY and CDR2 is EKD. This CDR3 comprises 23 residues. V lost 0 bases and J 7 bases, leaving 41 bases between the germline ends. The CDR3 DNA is TGTGCCTGTGACACCGTAACATTAGGTCTTCCTACTGGACTAGGGGATACTTCGGTTAAACTCATCTTT. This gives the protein CACDTVTLGLPTGLGDTSVKLIF.

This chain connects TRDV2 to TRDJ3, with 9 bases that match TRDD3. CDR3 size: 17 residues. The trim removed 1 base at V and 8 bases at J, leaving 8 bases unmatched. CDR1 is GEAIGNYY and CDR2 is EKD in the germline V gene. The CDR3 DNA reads TGTGCCTGTGACACGATGGGGGATATGCTGTACACCCGACAGATGTTTTTC. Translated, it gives CACDTMGDMLYTRQMFF.

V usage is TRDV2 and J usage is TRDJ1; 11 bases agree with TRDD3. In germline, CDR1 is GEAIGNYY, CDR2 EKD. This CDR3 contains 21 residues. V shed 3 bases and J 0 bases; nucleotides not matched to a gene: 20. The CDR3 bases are TGTGCCTGTGACCCGGTTGTACTGGGGGATAAAAATAGGGAGGACACCGATAAACTCATCTTT. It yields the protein CACDPVVLGDKNREDTDKLIF.

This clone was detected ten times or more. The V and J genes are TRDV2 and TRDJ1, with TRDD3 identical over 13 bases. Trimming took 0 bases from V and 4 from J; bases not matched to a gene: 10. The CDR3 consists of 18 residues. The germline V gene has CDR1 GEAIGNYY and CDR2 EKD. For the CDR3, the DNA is TGTGCCTGTGACACCGTCCCTTTAACTGGGGGATACGACGATAAACTCATCTTT. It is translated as CACDTVPLTGGYDDKLIF.

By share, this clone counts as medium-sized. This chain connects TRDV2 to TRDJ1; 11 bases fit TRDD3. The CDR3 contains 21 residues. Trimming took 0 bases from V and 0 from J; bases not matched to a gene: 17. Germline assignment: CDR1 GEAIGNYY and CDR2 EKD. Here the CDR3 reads CACDTVGGGYARDSYTDKLIF. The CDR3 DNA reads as TGTGCCTGTGACACCGTCGGTGGGGGATACGCAAGAGATTCGTACACCGATAAACTCATCTTT.

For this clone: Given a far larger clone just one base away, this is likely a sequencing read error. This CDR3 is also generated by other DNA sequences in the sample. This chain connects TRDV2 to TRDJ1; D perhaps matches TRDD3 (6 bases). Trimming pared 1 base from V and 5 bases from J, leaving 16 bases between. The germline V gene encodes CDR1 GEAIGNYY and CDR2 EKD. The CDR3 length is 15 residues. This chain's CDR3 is CACDTLTRGTDKLIF. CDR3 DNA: TGTGCCTGTGACACTCTCACCCGGGGGACGGATAAACTCATCTTT.

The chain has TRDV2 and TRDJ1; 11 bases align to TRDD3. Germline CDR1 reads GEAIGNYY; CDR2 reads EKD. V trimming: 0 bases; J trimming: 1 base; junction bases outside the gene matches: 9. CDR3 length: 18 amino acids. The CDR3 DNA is TGTGCCTGTGACACCGTTCAGCTGGGGGATACTACCACCGATAAACTCATCTTT. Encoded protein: CACDTVQLGDTTTDKLIF.

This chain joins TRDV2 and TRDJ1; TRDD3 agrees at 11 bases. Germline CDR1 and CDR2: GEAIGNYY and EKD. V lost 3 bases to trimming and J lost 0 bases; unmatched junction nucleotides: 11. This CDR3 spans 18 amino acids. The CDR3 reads CACDVLGDKWAYTDKLIF. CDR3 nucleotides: TGTGCCTGTGACGTACTGGGGGATAAGTGGGCTTACACCGATAAACTCATCTTT.

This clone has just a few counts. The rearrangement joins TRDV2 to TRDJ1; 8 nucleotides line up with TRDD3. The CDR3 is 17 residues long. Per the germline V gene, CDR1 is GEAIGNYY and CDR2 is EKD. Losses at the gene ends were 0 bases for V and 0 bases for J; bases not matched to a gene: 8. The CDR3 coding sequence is TGTGCCTGTGACACCGTTGAGGGGGATAGGGACACCGATAAACTCATCTTT. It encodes CACDTVEGDRDTDKLIF.

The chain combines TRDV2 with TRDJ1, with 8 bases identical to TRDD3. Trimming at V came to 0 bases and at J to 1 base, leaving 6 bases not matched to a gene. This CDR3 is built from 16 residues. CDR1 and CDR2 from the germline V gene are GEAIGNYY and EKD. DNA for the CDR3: TGTGCCTGTGACACCGCTGAAACTGGGGGCACCGATAAACTCATCTTT. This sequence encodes CACDTAETGGTDKLIF.

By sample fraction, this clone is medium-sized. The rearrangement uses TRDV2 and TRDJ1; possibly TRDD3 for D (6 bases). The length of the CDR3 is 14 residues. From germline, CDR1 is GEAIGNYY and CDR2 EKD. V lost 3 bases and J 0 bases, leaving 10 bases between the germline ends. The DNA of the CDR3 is TGTGCCTGTGACTCCGTGGGGGACACCGATAAACTCATCTTT. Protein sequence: CACDSVGDTDKLIF.

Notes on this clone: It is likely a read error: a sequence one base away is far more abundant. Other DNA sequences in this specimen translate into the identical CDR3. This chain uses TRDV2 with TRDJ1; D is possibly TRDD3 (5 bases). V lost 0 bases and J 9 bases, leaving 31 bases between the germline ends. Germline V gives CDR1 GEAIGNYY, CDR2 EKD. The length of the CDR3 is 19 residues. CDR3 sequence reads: CACDTVQGGPVTGSSQLIF. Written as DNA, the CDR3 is TGTGCCTGTGACACCGTCCAAGGGGGTCCTGTGACCGGATCTTCTCAACTCATCTTT.

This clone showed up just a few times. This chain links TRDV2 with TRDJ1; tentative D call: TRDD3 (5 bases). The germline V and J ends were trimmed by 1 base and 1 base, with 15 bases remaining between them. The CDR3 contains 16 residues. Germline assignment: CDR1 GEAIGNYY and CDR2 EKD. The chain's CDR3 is CACDTLTRGPTDKLIF. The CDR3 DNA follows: TGTGCCTGTGACACTCTCACCCGGGGACCCACCGATAAACTCATCTTT.

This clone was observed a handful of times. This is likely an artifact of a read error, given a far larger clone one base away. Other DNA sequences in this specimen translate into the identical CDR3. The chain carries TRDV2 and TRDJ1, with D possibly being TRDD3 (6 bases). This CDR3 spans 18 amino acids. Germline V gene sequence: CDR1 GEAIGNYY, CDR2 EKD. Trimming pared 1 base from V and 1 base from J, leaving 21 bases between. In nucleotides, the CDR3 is TGTGCCTGTGACACTCTGCGTCAGACCGGGGGACCCACCGATAAACTCATCTTT. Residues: CACDTLRQTGGPTDKLIF.

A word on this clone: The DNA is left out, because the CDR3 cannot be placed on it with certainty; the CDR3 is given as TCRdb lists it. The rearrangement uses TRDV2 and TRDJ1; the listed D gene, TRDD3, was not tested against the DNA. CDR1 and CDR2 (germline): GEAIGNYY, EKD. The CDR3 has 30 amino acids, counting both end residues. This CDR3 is CACDTVVLGTGGYRCACDTLALGDTDKLIF.